Sequencing of this TCR beta chain was carried out in a study of early T cells in non-severe SARS-CoV-2 infection. TCRdb re-called the 5' RACE reads through MiXCR, storing one row per CDR3 protein. The table shows 75,000 to 100,000 distinct CDR3 sequences, with more than 13% occurring only once. This CDR3 spans 15 amino acids. V gave up 3 bases and J gave up 3 bases; unmatched junction bases: 3. Germline loops: CDR1 KGHSH, CDR2 LQKENI. The clonotype comes from an adult who was a healthcare worker with PCR-confirmed SARS-CoV-2 infection or an uninfected control (not recorded which). Sequenced sample: whole blood. The gene calls are TRBV18 and TRBJ2-2, with 8 bases aligning to TRBD1. The CDR3 DNA reads as TGTGCCAGCTCACCTGGACAGGGAGACACCGGGGAGCTGTTTTTT. Translation gives CASSPGQGDTGELFF.